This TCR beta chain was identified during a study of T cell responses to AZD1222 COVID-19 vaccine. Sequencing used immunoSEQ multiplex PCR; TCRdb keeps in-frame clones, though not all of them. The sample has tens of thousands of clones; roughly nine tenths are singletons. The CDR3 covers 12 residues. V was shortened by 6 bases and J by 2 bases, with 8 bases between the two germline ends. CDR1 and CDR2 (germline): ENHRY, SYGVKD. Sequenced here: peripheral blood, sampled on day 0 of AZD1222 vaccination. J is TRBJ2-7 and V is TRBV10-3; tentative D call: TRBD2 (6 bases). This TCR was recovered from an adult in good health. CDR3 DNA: TGTGCCATCAGCCGGGAGACCTACGAGCAGTACTTC. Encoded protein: CAISRETYEQYF.